The 22 T cell receptor beta chains below were found in one sample sequenced in a study of shared clonotypes between healthy human individuals. CD45RO-negative, CCR7-positively selected cells formed the naive CD8 fraction, excluding terminally differentiated effector memory CD45RA+ cells. Only in-frame clones appear in the TCRdb table, and some are missing; sequencing was by immunoSEQ multiplex PCR. This sample carries over 2 million clones, about 95% of them seen once, and the ten largest clones take roughly 1.1%. Input material: naive CD8+ T cells sorted from blood. The origin of the receptors is a man aged 18 to 30 in good health.

The V and J genes are TRBV2 and TRBJ2-2; 8 bases are shared with TRBD1. The germline CDR1 and CDR2 sequences are SNHLY and FYNNEI. V shed 5 bases and J 0 bases; nucleotides not matched to a gene: 2. This CDR3 comprises 15 residues. CDR3 DNA sequence: TGTGCCAGCAGTCAGGGGGCTACGAACACCGGGGAGCTGTTTTTT. Its protein is CASSQGATNTGELFF.

The chain is built from TRBV30 and TRBJ1-4, with TRBD1 matching 7 bases. The CDR3 totals 15 residues. Trimming cost V 0 bases and J 4 bases; bases outside gene matches: 5. Germline CDR1 GTSNPN, CDR2 SVGIG (reference sequence). This chain's CDR3 is CAWSVRTGINEKLFF. CDR3 in DNA: TGTGCCTGGAGTGTACGGACAGGCATTAATGAAAAACTGTTTTTT.

With regard to this clone: Other DNA sequences in the sample encode the same CDR3. V usage is TRBV5-6 and J usage is TRBJ2-2, with a weak D call TRBD2 (5 bases). The CDR3 totals 14 residues. Germline assignment: CDR1 SGHDT and CDR2 YYEEEE. V shed 4 bases and J shed 0 bases, with 7 bases lying between them. CDR3 in DNA: TGTGCCAGCAGCCAACTAGCGAACACCGGGGAGCTGTTTTTT. The encoded protein is CASSQLANTGELFF.

V usage is TRBV9 and J usage is TRBJ2-1, with D perhaps matching TRBD2 (6 bases). Germline loops: CDR1 SGDLS, CDR2 YYNGEE. Trimming left V 0 bases short and J 8 bases short, with 12 bases between. The CDR3 is 14 residues long. The chain's CDR3 is CASSVVGTGDEQFF. The CDR3 nucleotides read TGTGCCAGCAGCGTAGTGGGGACTGGAGATGAGCAGTTCTTC.

The chain carries TRBV5-5 and TRBJ1-1; D call uncertain. The V gene's germline CDR1 is SGHKS and CDR2 YYEKEE (reference sequence). V was trimmed by 0 bases and J by 5 bases, leaving 17 bases between them. This CDR3 is 16 amino acids long. As DNA, the CDR3 is TGTGCCAGCAGCTTGGTCGGAGGGAGTTCTCTAACTGAAGCTTTCTTT. This sequence encodes CASSLVGGSSLTEAFF.

This clone was seen more than once but under ten times. The chain joins TRBV28 to TRBJ2-5; D gene ambiguous. The CDR3 totals 14 residues. V shed 2 bases and J shed 5 bases, with 12 bases lying between them. Germline V lookup: CDR1 MDHEN, CDR2 SYDVKM. As DNA, the CDR3 is TGTGCCAGCAGTTTAAGACAAGCACTGGAGACCCAGTACTTC. It codes for CASSLRQALETQYF. Full variable domain (outside the CDR3, taken from reference TRBV28 and TRBJ2-5): DVKVTQSSRYLVKRTGEKVFLECVQDMDHENMFWYRQDPGLGLRLIYFSYDVKMKEKGDIPEGYSVSREKKERFSLILESASTNQTSMYLCASSLRQALETQYFGPGTRLLVL.

The chain couples TRBV28 to TRBJ2-1; TRBD1 matches at 10 bases. The CDR3 totals 19 residues. CDR1 MDHEN and CDR2 SYDVKM come from the germline V gene. V shed 6 bases, J shed 8 bases, and the junction held 22 bases outside the gene matches. CDR3 in amino acids: CASSPGQGPENRLWDEQFF. The CDR3, as DNA: TGTGCCAGCAGCCCGGGACAGGGGCCTGAAAATAGGCTTTGGGATGAGCAGTTCTTC.

This chain joins TRBV4-3 and TRBJ2-5; D gene ambiguous. The CDR3 covers 13 residues. CDR1 LGHNA and CDR2 YSLEER come from the germline V gene. V lost 4 bases and J lost 1, with 7 bases in between. CDR3 protein: CASSLGFQETQYF. The CDR3 DNA follows: TGCGCCAGCAGCCTTGGGTTCCAAGAGACCCAGTACTTC.

The J gene is TRBJ1-2, the V gene TRBV6-6; D unclear. From germline, CDR1 is MNHNY and CDR2 SVGAGI (reference sequence). V gave up 2 bases and J gave up 3 bases, with 10 bases separating them. This CDR3 is built from 14 residues. In nucleotides, the CDR3 is TGTGCCAGCAGTTACCACGACCAGGACTATGGCTACACCTTC. Its protein is CASSYHDQDYGYTF.

The chain uses TRBV25-1 and TRBJ1-5; D perhaps matches TRBD1 (5 bases). V dropped 4 bases and J dropped 9 bases, with 16 bases sitting between them. Germline loops: CDR1 MGHDK, CDR2 SYGVNS. The CDR3 is 14 amino acids. The CDR3 sequence is CASSAWGDLGPQHF. The CDR3 region has the DNA TGTGCCAGCAGTGCCTGGGGCGACTTGGGGCCCCAGCATTTT.

This chain joins TRBV5-1 and TRBJ2-7; D unresolved. Germline values: CDR1 SGHRS, CDR2 YFSETQ. V was pared by 4 bases and J by 0 bases, with 14 bases between. The CDR3 has 15 amino acids. The CDR3 DNA sequence: TGCGCCAGCAGCGTCGCCGAAAGTAGCTCCTACGAGCAGTACTTC. Translating gives CASSVAESSSYEQYF.

The chain uses TRBV11-1 and TRBJ2-5; TRBD1 agrees at 7 bases. After removal of 4 bases from V and 2 bases from J, the junction contained 13 bases not matched to a gene. The CDR3 is 17 amino acids. Germline lookup yields CDR1 SGHAT and CDR2 FQDESV (reference sequence). The CDR3 region is CASSYPFLGTEQETQYF. For the CDR3, the DNA is TGTGCCAGCAGCTACCCTTTTTTAGGGACAGAGCAAGAGACCCAGTACTTC.

The chain recombines TRBV19 with TRBJ2-3; D gene ambiguous. Germline V lookup: CDR1 LNHDA, CDR2 SQIVND (reference sequence). The V gene lost 3 bases and the J gene lost 2 bases, with 6 bases spanning the gap. The CDR3 has 13 amino acids. The CDR3 region is CASSMLVTDTQYF. The DNA of the CDR3 is TGTGCCAGTAGTATGTTGGTCACAGATACGCAGTATTTT.

Only a few counts were recorded for this clone. V is TRBV10-2 and J is TRBJ2-7; 9 bases line up with TRBD2. J gave up 0 bases and V 2 bases, and 2 bases lay outside the gene matches. Germline loops: CDR1 WSHSY, CDR2 SAAADI. There are 15 residues in the CDR3. The CDR3 bases are TGCGCCAGCAGTGAGAGTAGCGGGAGCTCCTACGAGCAGTACTTC. It encodes CASSESSGSSYEQYF.

The chain has TRBV18 and TRBJ2-5, with TRBD2 matching over 7 bases. Germline loops: CDR1 KGHSH, CDR2 LQKENI. The V gene end was trimmed by 0 bases and the J gene end by 3 bases; junction bases not matched to a gene: 13. The CDR3 is made up of 18 amino acids. CDR3 DNA sequence: TGTGCCAGCTCACCACCGGCTTTGGTAGCGGGTTATAAAGAGACCCAGTACTTC. Amino acids: CASSPPALVAGYKETQYF.

J is TRBJ1-6 and V is TRBV28; D not certain. This CDR3 is built from 14 residues. The germline CDR1 and CDR2 sequences are MDHEN and SYDVKM. The V end was cut by 3 bases, the J end by 10 bases, with 13 bases between. CDR3: CASSFRMGSSPLHF. CDR3 DNA sequence: TGTGCCAGCAGTTTTAGGATGGGAAGCTCACCCCTCCACTTT.

This clone appeared once. The gene calls are TRBV28 and TRBJ1-4, with D unclear. The CDR3 length is 15 residues. The V gene's germline CDR1 is MDHEN and CDR2 SYDVKM. Trimming left V 6 bases short and J 0 bases short, with 11 bases between. The chain's CDR3 is CASSSVAATNEKLFF. The CDR3 region has the DNA TGTGCCAGCAGCTCGGTGGCGGCAACTAATGAAAAACTGTTTTTT.

As concerns this clone: This sample also contains other DNA sequences that code for the same CDR3. The V call is TRBV27, the J call TRBJ1-1, with D possibly matching TRBD1 (5 bases). CDR1 MNHEY and CDR2 SMNVEV come from the germline V gene (reference sequence). The V and J ends lost 2 bases and 0 bases respectively, with 16 bases between them. CDR3 length: 17 amino acids. The CDR3 is CASSLLGTGPMNTEAFF. In DNA form, the CDR3 reads TGTGCCAGCAGTTTACTAGGTACAGGTCCTATGAACACTGAAGCTTTCTTT.

This CDR3 is CASSPRVGGDEQYF. CDR3 DNA: TGTGCCAGCAGCCCCCGGGTGGGCGGCGACGAGCAGTACTTC. The chain couples TRBV7-6 to TRBJ2-7, with D unclear. The CDR3 extends over 14 amino acids. Germline V CDR1 and CDR2: SGHVS, FNYEAQ. The V gene lost 5 bases and the J gene lost 5 bases, with 16 bases spanning the gap.

J is TRBJ1-2 and V is TRBV6-5; D not certain. Trimming left V 2 bases short and J 5 bases short, with 15 bases between. There are 15 residues in the CDR3. Per germline, CDR1 MNHEY and CDR2 SVGAGI. Written as DNA, the CDR3 is TGTGCCAGCAGTTACCCCGTGGAGGGAGGTTATGGCTACACCTTC. Protein: CASSYPVEGGYGYTF.

As concerns this clone: The sample holds other DNA sequences that translate to the same CDR3. This CDR3 is CASSPQGSYEQYF. Written as DNA, the CDR3 is TGTGCCAGCAGCCCTCAAGGGTCCTACGAGCAGTACTTC. The chain employs TRBV27 and TRBJ2-7; D unclear. CDR3 size: 13 residues. Germline V lookup: CDR1 MNHEY, CDR2 SMNVEV (reference sequence). Trimming stripped 6 bases from V and 1 base from J, with 10 bases between.

V gene TRBV28 combines with J gene TRBJ2-3, with 10 bases that match TRBD2. This CDR3 is 15 amino acids long. Germline V lookup: CDR1 MDHEN, CDR2 SYDVKM. Trimming took 7 bases from V and 5 from J; bases not matched to a gene: 9. CDR3 protein: CASTLAGAHLDTQYF. CDR3 DNA: TGTGCCAGCACTCTAGCGGGGGCCCATCTAGATACGCAGTATTTT.